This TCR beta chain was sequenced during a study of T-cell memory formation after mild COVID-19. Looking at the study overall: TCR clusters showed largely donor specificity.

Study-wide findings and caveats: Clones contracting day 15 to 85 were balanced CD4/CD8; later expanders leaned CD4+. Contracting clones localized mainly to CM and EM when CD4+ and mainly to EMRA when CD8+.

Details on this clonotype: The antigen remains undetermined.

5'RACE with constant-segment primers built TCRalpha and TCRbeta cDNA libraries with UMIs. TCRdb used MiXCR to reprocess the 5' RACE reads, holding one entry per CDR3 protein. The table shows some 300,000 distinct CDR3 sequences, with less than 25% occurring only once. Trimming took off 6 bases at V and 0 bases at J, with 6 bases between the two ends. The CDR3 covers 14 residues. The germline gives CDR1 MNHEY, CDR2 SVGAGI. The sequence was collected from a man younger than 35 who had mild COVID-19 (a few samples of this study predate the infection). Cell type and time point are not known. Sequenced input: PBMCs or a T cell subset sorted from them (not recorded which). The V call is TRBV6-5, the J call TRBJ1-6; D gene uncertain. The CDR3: CASSPASYNSPLHF. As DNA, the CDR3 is TGTGCCAGCAGCCCCGCCTCCTATAATTCACCCCTCCACTTT.